The subject of this entry is one T cell receptor (beta chain). The data belong to a study of OX40 agonist ivuxolimab in advanced cancers. Study-level background: An agonistic anti-OX40 (CD134) antibody, ivuxolimab, was used to treat the patients.

Repertoires were generated with immunoSEQ multiplex PCR, while TCRdb's copy carries only in-frame clones and drops some. Seen here are roughly 34,000 clones, over 85% observed once, and the top ten hold about 35%. V was shortened by 3 bases and J by 4 bases, with 12 bases between the two germline ends. Germline V gives CDR1 WSHSY, CDR2 SAAADI. CDR3 length: 14 residues. Sequenced here: CD4+ or CD8+ T cells sorted from blood, sampled in a trial of the OX40 agonist ivuxolimab. This receptor was taken from an adult with an advanced solid tumor such as melanoma, head and neck, liver or kidney cancer. The chain uses TRBV10-2 and TRBJ1-2, with D perhaps TRBD1 (5 bases). The CDR3 region has the DNA TGCGCCAGCAGTGAAGTAGGGGCGTTCTATGGCTACACCTTC. Its protein is CASSEVGAFYGYTF.